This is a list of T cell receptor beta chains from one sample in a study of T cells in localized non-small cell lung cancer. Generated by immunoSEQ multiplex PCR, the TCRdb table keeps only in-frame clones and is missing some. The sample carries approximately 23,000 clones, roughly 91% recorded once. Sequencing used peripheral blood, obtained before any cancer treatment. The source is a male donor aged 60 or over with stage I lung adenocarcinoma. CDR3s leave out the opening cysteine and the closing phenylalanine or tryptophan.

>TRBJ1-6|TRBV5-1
ASSLEGNNSPLH
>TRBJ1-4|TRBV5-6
ASSSRQGVTEKLF
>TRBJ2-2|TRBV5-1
ASSLGTGTGELF
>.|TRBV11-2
ASSLDGGRGSEQY
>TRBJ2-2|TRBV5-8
ASSLIRSTNTGELF
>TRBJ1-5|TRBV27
ASSPIVSRQINQPQH
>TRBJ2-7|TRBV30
AWSWTDYEQY
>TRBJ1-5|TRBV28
ASRLARGGNSNQPQH
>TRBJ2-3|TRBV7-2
ASSSTLAGWVDDTQY
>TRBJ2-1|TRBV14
ASSHPSAGSSYNEQF
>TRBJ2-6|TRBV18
ASSPSRLFSGANVLT
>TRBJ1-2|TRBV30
AWSVKGRFFGYT
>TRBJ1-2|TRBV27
ASSRRGSSQGIYGYT
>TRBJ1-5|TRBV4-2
ASSQGTFNQPQH
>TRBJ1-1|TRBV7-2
ASSSLLGTEAF
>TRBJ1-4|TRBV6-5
ASSRQGFNEKLF
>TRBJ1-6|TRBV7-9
ASSSQQDDSPLH
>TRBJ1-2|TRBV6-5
ASSRYGTLRGYT
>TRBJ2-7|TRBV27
ASGGAYEQY
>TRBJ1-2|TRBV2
ASSARTGGLANYGYT
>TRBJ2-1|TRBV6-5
ASSSTSGSNEQF
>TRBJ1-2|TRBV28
ASSVGHKRGYT
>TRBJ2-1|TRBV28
ASTSTGEWGSRNEQF
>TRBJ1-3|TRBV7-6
ASSSGSGSGNTIY
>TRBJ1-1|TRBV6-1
ASSELGTWAF
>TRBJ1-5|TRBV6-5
ASSYGSGNQPQH
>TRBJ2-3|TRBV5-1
ASSLAGRAPDTQY
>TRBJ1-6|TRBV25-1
ASSVGGNSPLH
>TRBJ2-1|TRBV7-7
ASSSGLDRLGEQF
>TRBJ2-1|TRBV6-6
ASSYLGRNNEQF
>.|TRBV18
ASSLQDGYEQY
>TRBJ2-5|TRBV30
AWSVLETQY
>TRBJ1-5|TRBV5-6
ASSYVGQRNQPQH
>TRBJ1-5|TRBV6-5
ASSYSRSSQPQH
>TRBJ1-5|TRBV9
ASSAMSGRRADQPQH
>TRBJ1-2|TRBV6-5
ASSWAPTKNYGYT
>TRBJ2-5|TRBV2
ASSERDRGETQY
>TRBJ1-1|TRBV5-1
ASSLQGAEGEAF
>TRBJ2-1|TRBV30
AWRRNSGSYNEQF
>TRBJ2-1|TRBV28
ASSRLGTIGGNEQF
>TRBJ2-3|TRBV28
ASSSPGDTDTQY
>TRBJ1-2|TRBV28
ATGGASYGYT
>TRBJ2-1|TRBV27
ASSPSRAGEQF
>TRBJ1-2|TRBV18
ASSPTNLGYGYT
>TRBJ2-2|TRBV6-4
ASRQQGNTGELF
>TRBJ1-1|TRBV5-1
ASSLGLSRWNTEAF
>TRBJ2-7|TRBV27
ASSLGQGPPREQY